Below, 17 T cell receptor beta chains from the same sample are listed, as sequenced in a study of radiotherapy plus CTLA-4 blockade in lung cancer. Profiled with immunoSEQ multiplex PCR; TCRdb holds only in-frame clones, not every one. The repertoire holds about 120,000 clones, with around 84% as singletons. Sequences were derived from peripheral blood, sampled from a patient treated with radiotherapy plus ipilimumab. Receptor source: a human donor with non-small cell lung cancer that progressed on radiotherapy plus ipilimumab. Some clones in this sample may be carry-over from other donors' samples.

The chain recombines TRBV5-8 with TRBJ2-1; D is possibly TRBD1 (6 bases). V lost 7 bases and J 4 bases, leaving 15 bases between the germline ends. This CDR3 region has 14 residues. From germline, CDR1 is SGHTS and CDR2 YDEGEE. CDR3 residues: CASDEWTVYNEQFF. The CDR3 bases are TGTGCCAGCGACGAGTGGACAGTATACAATGAGCAGTTCTTC.

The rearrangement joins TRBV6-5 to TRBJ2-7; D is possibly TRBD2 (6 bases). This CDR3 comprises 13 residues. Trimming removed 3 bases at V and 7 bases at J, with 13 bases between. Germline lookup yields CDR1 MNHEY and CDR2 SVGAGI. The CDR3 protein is CASSYRRELEQYF. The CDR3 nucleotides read TGTGCCAGCAGTTATCGGAGGGAACTAGAGCAGTACTTC.

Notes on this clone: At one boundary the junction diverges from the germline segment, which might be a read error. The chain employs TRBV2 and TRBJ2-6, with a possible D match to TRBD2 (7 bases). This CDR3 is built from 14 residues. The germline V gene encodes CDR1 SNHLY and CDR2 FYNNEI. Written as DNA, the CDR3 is TGTGCCAGCAGGACGTCTGGGGGGGCCAACGTCCCGACTTTC. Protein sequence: CASRTSGGANVPTF. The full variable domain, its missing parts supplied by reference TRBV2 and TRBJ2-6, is EPEVTQTPSHQVTQMGQEVILRCVPISNHLYFYWYRQILGQKVEFLVSFYNNEISEKSEIFDDQFSVERPDGSNFTLKIRSTKLEDSAMYFCASRTSGGANVPTFGAGSRLTVL.

The CDR3 reads CASSQDRVVEKLFF. In DNA, the CDR3 is TGTGCCAGCAGCCAAGACAGGGTGGTTGAAAAACTGTTTTTT. The chain couples TRBV14 to TRBJ1-4, with D possibly being TRBD1 (5 bases). The CDR3 length is 14 residues. Germline CDR1 SGHDN, CDR2 FVKESK. The V end lost 0 bases, the J end lost 7 bases, and 9 bases lay between the germline ends.

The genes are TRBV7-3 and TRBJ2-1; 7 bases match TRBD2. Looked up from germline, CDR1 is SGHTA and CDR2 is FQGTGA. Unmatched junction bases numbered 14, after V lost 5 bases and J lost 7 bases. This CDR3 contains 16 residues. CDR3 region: CASSIPGLGPGNEQFF. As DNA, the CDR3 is TGTGCCAGCAGCATCCCAGGACTAGGTCCTGGGAATGAGCAGTTCTTC.

The DNA for the CDR3 is TGCGCCAGCAGCTTGGGGCAGGTTCGCTCTGGAAACACCATATATTTT. Its translation is CASSLGQVRSGNTIYF. The genes are TRBV5-1 and TRBJ1-3, with unresolved D. The CDR3 spans 16 residues. V lost 0 bases, J lost 0 bases, and 10 bases lay in between. Germline loops: CDR1 SGHRS, CDR2 YFSETQ.

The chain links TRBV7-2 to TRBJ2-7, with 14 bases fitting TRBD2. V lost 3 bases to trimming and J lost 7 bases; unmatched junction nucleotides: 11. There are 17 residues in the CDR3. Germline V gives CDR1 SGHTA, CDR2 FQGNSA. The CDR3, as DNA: TGTGCCAGCAGCTTTTCCGGGACTAGCGGGGGTTCCGATGAGCAGTACTTC. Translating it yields CASSFSGTSGGSDEQYF.

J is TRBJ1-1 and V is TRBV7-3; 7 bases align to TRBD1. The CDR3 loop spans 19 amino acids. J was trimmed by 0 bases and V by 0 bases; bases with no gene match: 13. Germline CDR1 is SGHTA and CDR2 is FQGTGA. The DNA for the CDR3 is TGTGCCAGCAGCTTAACGGGAGGGGGCAGAGATGGAATGAACACTGAAGCTTTCTTT. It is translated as CASSLTGGGRDGMNTEAFF.

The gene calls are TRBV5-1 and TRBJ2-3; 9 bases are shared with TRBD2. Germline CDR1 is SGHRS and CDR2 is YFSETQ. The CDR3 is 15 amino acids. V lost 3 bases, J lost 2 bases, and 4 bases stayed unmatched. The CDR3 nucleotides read TGCGCCAGCAGCTCGATAGCGGGGGACACAGATACGCAGTATTTT. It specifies CASSSIAGDTDTQYF.

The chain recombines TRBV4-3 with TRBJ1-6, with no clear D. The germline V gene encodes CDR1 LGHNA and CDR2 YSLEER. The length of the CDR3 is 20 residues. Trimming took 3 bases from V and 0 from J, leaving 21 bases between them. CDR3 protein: CASSQNFISLGDSYNSPLHF. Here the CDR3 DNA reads TGCGCCAGCAGCCAGAACTTCATTTCGCTTGGGGACTCCTATAATTCACCCCTCCACTTT.

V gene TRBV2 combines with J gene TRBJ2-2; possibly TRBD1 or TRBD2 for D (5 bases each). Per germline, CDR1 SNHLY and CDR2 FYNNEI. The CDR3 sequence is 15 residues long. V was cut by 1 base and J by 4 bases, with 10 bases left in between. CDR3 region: CASSEGGTVTGELFF. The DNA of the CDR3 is TGTGCCAGCAGTGAAGGGGGGACGGTCACCGGGGAGCTGTTTTTT.

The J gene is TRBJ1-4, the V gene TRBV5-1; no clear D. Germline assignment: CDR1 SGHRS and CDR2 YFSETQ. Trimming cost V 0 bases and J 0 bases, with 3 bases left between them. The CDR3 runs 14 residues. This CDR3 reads CASSLVTTNEKLFF. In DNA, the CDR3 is TGCGCCAGCAGCTTGGTTACAACTAATGAAAAACTGTTTTTT.

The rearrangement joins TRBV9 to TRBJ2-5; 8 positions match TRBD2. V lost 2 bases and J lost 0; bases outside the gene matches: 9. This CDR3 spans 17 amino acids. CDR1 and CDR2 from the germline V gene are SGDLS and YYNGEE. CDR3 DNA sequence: TGTGCCAGCAGCGTCTCCTCCCGGGGGGGACACCAAGAGACCCAGTACTTC. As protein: CASSVSSRGGHQETQYF.

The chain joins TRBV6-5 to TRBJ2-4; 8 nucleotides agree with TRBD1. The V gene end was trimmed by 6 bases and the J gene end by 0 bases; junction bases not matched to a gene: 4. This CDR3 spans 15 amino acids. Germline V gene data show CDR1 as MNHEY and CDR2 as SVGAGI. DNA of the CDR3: TGTGCCAGCAGCAAGACAGGGGTAGCCAAAAACATTCAGTACTTC. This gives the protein CASSKTGVAKNIQYF.

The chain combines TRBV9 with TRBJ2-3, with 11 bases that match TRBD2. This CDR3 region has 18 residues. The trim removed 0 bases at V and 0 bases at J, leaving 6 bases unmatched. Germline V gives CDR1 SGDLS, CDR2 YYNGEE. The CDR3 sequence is CASSVGSGGAGSTDTQYF. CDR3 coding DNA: TGTGCCAGCAGCGTAGGTAGCGGGGGGGCCGGTAGCACAGATACGCAGTATTTT.

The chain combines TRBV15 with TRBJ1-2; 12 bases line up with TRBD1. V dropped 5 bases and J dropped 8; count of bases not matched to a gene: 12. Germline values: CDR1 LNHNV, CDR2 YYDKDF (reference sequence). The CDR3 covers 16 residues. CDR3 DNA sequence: TGTGCCACCAGCCCTCTCTGGGGACAGGGGGCTCGAGGCTACACCTTC. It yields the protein CATSPLWGQGARGYTF.

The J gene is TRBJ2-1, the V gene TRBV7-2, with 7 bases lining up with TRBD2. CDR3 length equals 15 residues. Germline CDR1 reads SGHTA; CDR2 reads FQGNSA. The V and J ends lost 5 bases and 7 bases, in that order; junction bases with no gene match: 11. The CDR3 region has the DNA TGTGCCAGCAGCGCCATGAGAGCGGGGCTAAATGAGCAGTTCTTC. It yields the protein CASSAMRAGLNEQFF.